This T cell receptor beta chain derives from a study of blood T cell repertoires in COVID-19. About the research overall: Material from acute and convalescent COVID-19 was sourced from the United States, Italy and Spain. Sources were T cells, B-cell-depleted T cells, or PBMCs; the material itself was cDNA or gDNA.

Methods used by the authors: Reference gene primer amplification gave estimated nucleated cell counts. TCRdb's copy holds only in-frame clones and misses some; the assay was immunoSEQ multiplex PCR. The V and J calls and clone size were taken over from that table, and D and trimming were inferred from the DNA. The sample includes about 380,000 clones, approximately 77% of them seen just once. CDR3 length: 16 amino acids. Per germline, CDR1 SGHDT and CDR2 YYEEEE. After removal of 3 bases from V and 3 bases from J, the junction contained 11 bases not matched to a gene. The sequencing sample was made of peripheral blood. This rearrangement joins TRBV5-6 to TRBJ1-2, with TRBD1 identical over 7 bases. This sequence was found in a human donor with acute or convalescent COVID-19. The donor label of this sample is uncertain. The CDR3 loop reads CASSWGRRGLDYGYTF. CDR3 bases: TGTGCCAGCAGCTGGGGGAGGAGGGGGCTGGACTATGGCTACACCTTC.